This T cell receptor beta chain was found in a study of T-cell reconstitution after alpha-beta-depleted transplantation in children (dated by TCRdb to 2016 to 2017). Study-wide context: Using TCR repertoire profiling, the study followed T-cell immune reconstitution in a quantitative way in children after TCRalphabeta/CD19-depleted allogeneic hematopoietic cell transplantation.

On the study overall, not on this receptor specifically: Apparently early alphabetaT-cell count recovery about two months after transplant reportedly relied on only several hundred rapidly expanded clones derived from non-depleted graft cells. The high TCRbeta diversity at day 60 in some patients was ascribed to recipient T cells and intrathymic progenitors that had survived conditioning. Over subsequent months, a decline in hyperexpanded clone frequencies was noted, and after one year, T-cell counts and TCRbeta diversity were mostly ascribed to newly produced T cells.

The method behind the library was PCR. The sample was run on an Illumina HiSeq 2500. Molecular barcoding was employed in the preparation of TCR libraries, with unique molecular identifiers being used to normalize TCRbeta repertoire quantification. Clones were called with MiXCR by TCRdb after fastp trimmed the public reads at Q25, and only in-frame beta chains were retained. Merged by CDR3 protein, the rows form single entries marked with the most common genes and DNA. The table for this sample lists fewer than 750,000 distinct CDR3 sequences; 27% of them were counted only once. 35% to 40% of the sample lies in the top ten. CDR1 and CDR2 (GTSNPN, SVGIG) derive from the germline V gene (reference sequence). The germline V and J ends show losses of 3 bases and 2 bases respectively, and no gene match explains 4 bases of the junction. Inclusive of the bounding cysteine and phenylalanine, the CDR3 is 13 residues long. Kept here is only the CDR3 DNA, which spans 39 bases and is read in frame from base 1.

This specimen's treatment or condition label, interpreted: allogeneic hematopoietic cell transplantation with graft depleted of TCRalphabeta T cells and CD19 B cells. The children who served as transplant recipients had been given grafts of TCRalphabeta/CD19-depleted allogeneic hematopoietic cells. This clonotype was observed a handful of times. The target of this receptor is not known. Base-call qualities are not available, and no considerably larger clone is one nucleotide away. The rearranged chain carries TRBV30 and TRBJ2-7, with 7 bases matching TRBD2. The starting material was PBMCs, obtained before TCRalphabeta/CD19-depleted stem cell transplant. The TCR sequence derives from a boy in the first two years of life with Wiskott-Aldrich syndrome, due to receive a stem cell transplant. The DNA is TGTGCCTGGAGGGCTAGCGGCACCTACGAGCAGTACTTC. This translates into CAWRASGTYEQYF. The variable domain in full, with residues beyond the CDR3 obtained from the reference TRBV30 and TRBJ2-7 genes, is SQTIHQWPATLVQPVGSPLSLECTVEGTSNPNLYWYRQAAGRGLQLLFYSVGIGQISSEVPQNLSASRPQDRQFILSSKKLLLSDSGFYLCAWRASGTYEQYFGPGTRLTVT.